This T cell receptor beta chain was sequenced during a study of control samples from healthy donors and cancer patients. The assay was immunoSEQ multiplex PCR, and TCRdb's table has in-frame clones only and misses some. The table includes approximately 120,000 clones, roughly 87% detected once. CDR1 is SGHDN, CDR2 FVKESK, per germline. This CDR3 is built from 18 residues. Trimming stripped 2 bases from V and 1 base from J, with 20 bases between. Material for sequencing was blood. This TCR came from a man aged 18 to 35 in good health. The chain is built from TRBV14 and TRBJ1-1; D might be TRBD1 (5 bases). The CDR3 DNA follows: TGTGCCAGCAGCCAACTAGGAGCAGGGATTATTAGGAACACTGAAGCTTTCTTT. This gives the protein CASSQLGAGIIRNTEAFF.